A selection of T cell receptor beta chains follows, all from one sample in a study of T cell responses to AZD1222 COVID-19 vaccine. TCRdb's table, derived via immunoSEQ multiplex PCR, lists solely in-frame clones and lacks some. The sample consists of 150,000 to 200,000 clones, just over 90% of them appearing once. This material consisted of peripheral blood, taken on day 0 of AZD1222 vaccination. These receptors originate from an adult in good health. CDR3s include the opening cysteine and the closing phenylalanine or tryptophan. Each record gives: J gene, D gene, clone size, V gene, CDR3 DNA, CDR3 protein. A D gene is named only where the DNA matches it firmly. Clone size is stated in some rows and not others, as once, few, many or a class when expanded.

>TRBJ1-1|NA|NA|TRBV3-1/TRBV3-2
TGTGCCAGCGGGGAGGGTGAAGCTTTCTTT
CASGEGEAFF
>TRBJ2-1|NA|NA|TRBV7-9
TGTGCCAGCAGCGCCCAGAGAGGAGGGTACAATGAGCAGTTCTTC
CASSAQRGGYNEQFF
>TRBJ2-7|NA|NA|TRBV6-5
TGTGCCAGCAGTTACAGGGAAACCTACGAGCAGTACTTC
CASSYRETYEQYF
>TRBJ1-1|TRBD1|NA|TRBV5-1
TGCGCCTCGTCAGAGAAGGGACAGGGGGGCTCTGAAGCTTTCTTT
CASSEKGQGGSEAFF
>TRBJ2-2|TRBD2|NA|TRBV7-6
TGTGCCAGCAGCTTCGGGACTAGCGGGACGGTTGGCGGGGAGCTGTTTTTT
CASSFGTSGTVGGELFF
>TRBJ1-2|NA|once|TRBV19
TGTGCCAGTAGTTCGACCAGTGGGACCCCGCGGGGCTACACCTTC
CASSSTSGTPRGYTF
>TRBJ2-7|NA|NA|TRBV12-3/TRBV12-4
TGTGCCAGCGGGAGCGGCGAGCAGTACTTC
CASGSGEQYF
>TRBJ2-1|NA|few|TRBV6-5
TGTGCCAGCGCTTTAGAGTCCTACAATGAGCAGTTCTTC
CASALESYNEQFF
>TRBJ1-2|NA|NA|TRBV5-1
TGCGCCAGCAGCTTGGACCCAGGGTATGGCTACACCTTC
CASSLDPGYGYTF
>TRBJ2-1|NA|NA|TRBV11-2
TGTGCCAGCAGCTTAGAGTCCGGCTCCTACAATGAGCAGTTCTTC
CASSLESGSYNEQFF
>TRBJ2-2|NA|NA|TRBV11-2
TGTGCCAGCAGCCCGAGGGGGACGGCCGGGGAGCTGTTTTTT
CASSPRGTAGELFF
>TRBJ1-1|NA|NA|TRBV7-8
TGTGCCAGCAGCTTAGCCAACCCGGCCTCAATGAACACTGAAGCTTTCTTT
CASSLANPASMNTEAFF